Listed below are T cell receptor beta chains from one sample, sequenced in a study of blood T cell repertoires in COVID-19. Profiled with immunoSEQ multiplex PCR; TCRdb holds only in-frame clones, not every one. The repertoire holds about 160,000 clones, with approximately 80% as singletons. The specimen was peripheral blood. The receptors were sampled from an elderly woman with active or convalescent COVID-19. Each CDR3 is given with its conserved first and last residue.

CAWSVGTGGTYGYTF,TRBJ1-2,TRBV30
CASRWGHDNSPLHF,TRBJ1-6,TRBV27
CAIRPGTASTDTQYF,TRBJ2-3,TRBV10-3
CSVVRDSTDTQYF,TRBJ2-3,TRBV29-1
CASSPEGQMNNQPQHF,TRBJ1-5,TRBV5-1
CASSLQGAYTEAFF,TRBJ1-1,TRBV7-9
CASSHSRGEQYF,TRBJ2-7,TRBV12-3/TRBV12-4
CASTVGGSTEAFF,TRBJ1-1,TRBV12-3/TRBV12-4
CASRIPGIGYTF,TRBJ1-2,TRBV28
CASSGNRDEKLFF,TRBJ1-4,TRBV19
CASSLWTGPGGYTF,TRBJ1-2,TRBV11-2
CASSSPGQGSSNYGYTF,TRBJ1-2,TRBV6-2/TRBV6-3
CASSEGTRLPQHF,TRBJ1-5,TRBV6-1
CASRRTDLNTEAFF,TRBJ1-1,TRBV6-5
CASSSTGDSNQPQHF,TRBJ1-5,TRBV7-9
CASSLTGGAGYGYTF,TRBJ1-2,TRBV7-9
CASRRTGTRERDTQYF,TRBJ2-3,TRBV7-9
CASSSGASGVPRTDTQYF,TRBJ2-3,TRBV7-9
CSAKRDTGENTEAFF,TRBJ1-1,TRBV29-1
CASRRSGGATDTQYF,TRBJ2-3,TRBV5-4
CASSTKPWFPYNEQFF,TRBJ2-1,TRBV5-6
CASSESTGGEQYF,TRBJ2-7,TRBV10-1
CASSRDNQETQYF,TRBJ2-5,TRBV19
CASSPGNNEQFF,TRBJ2-1,TRBV18
CATSVGTGETEAFF,TRBJ1-1,TRBV15
CASSLLGLSNQPQHF,TRBJ1-5,TRBV7-2
CASRSGLASAGELFF,TRBJ2-2,TRBV5-1
CASLCPRRGRSGNTIYF,TRBJ1-3,TRBV9